This record concerns one T cell receptor beta chain sequence. The junction had 10 bases not matched to a gene; V was cut back by 6 bases and J by 9 bases. The CDR3 is made up of 13 amino acids. Germline-derived CDR1 and CDR2 are MNHEY and SVGAGI. Original processing notes: Estimation of nucleated cell counts relied on the amplification of reference gene primers. Profiled with immunoSEQ multiplex PCR; TCRdb holds only in-frame clones, not every one. That table furnishes V, J and clone size, whereas the DNA furnished D and trimming. This table holds roughly 180,000 clones, about 88% found once. The sample originates from a study of blood T cell repertoires in COVID-19. Whole-study context: PBMCs, B-cell-depleted T cells, or T cells were the source of the cDNA or gDNA that made up the material.

The TCR was taken from a young man with acute or convalescent COVID-19. The sequencing input was peripheral blood. V usage is TRBV6-5 and J usage is TRBJ2-7, with TRBD1 matching 8 bases. The CDR3 DNA reads as TGTGCCAGCAGGGACCCCGGACAGGGAGGGCAGTACTTC. It encodes CASRDPGQGGQYF.